This TCR beta chain stems from a study of cytomegalovirus exposure and HLA in healthy donors listed by TCRdb under 2017. Context from the whole study: In an earlier analysis of some 550 of the donors, about 270 Gb of sequence data and about 110 million unique TCR beta sequences from 150 million to 200 million T cells were reported. An early release that covered roughly 600 HLA-typed donors contained approximately 300 gigabases of sequencing data and tens of millions of unique TCR sequences. Of the roughly 400 genotyped donors, approximately 82% fell in the genetic ancestry cluster associated with self-reported Caucasian donors. The study was designed to test whether signatures of past pathogen exposure could be identified by cataloging public T cell receptors. The study profiled the T cell repertoires of around 700 subjects by immunosequencing and related them to cytomegalovirus serostatus. Along with the approximately 700-subject first cohort, a separate validation cohort of over a hundred different subjects was used. The study combined high-throughput TCR immunosequencing, statistical association of individual TCRs with disease status, and machine learning to predict cytomegalovirus infection status. In a later analysis, previously published TCR beta repertoires from 500 to 750 donors were re-analyzed and high-resolution HLA genotyping was added so that TCR occurrence patterns could be studied. The later analysis used no new phenotypic data to find candidate immune exposures, relying instead on TCR beta sequences and their occurrence across donors. An earlier analysis of 587 of the donors applied high-throughput TCR beta sequencing to assess whether each TCR beta V gene segment acted as functional or pseudogenic. Donor age, sex, ethnicity and CMV serostatus were compiled together with the repertoire data. A later genetic analysis used genome-wide SNP genotypes for about 60% of the roughly 700 donors, treating that subset as a discovery cohort. Every discovery cohort repertoire had been produced on one sequencing platform. HLA typing covered class I and class II loci at four-digit resolution. The number of donors typed differed by locus, with 629-630 for A, B, C, DRB1 and DQB1, over 500 for DQA1, under 610 for DPA1, and some 440 for DPB1. Roughly five DR-DQ haplotypes were handled as single units for association and clustering, since linkage in the cohort was strong. Among several hundred genotyped donors of the cohort, an average of around 220,000 unique TCR beta nucleotide sequences was sequenced per donor, of which 15% to 20% were non-productive. Paper-wide results and their limitations: A later analysis associated 15,000 to 20,000 TCR beta sequences with specific HLA alleles at a false discovery rate of 0.05. Because HLA typing was unavailable for some donors at each locus, only the typed subset was used in association tests. The authors suggested that the approach could potentially be extended to other disease states and immunological phenotypes. The study gave a list of 150 to 200 TCR beta chains associated with cytomegalovirus. In both the original and validation cohorts, the classifier was reported to diagnose cytomegalovirus status with high specificity and sensitivity. A later analysis found that most CMV-associated TCR beta chains appeared HLA-restricted, with HLA associations seemingly driven largely by CMV exposure. Only TCR beta chains were sequenced in this cohort, and the absence of alpha or paired-chain data limited detectable features. The 87-base-pair reads could not distinguish some IMGT-functional V segments, including TRBV6-2 and TRBV6-3, so those segments were excluded. According to a later analysis, TCR association rates differed among HLA loci, with DRB1 alleles showing the most associated TCRs and HLA-C alleles showing the fewest. Because counts were too low, approximately 18 rarely observed V segments, including chromosome 9 orphons, were excluded from the earlier analysis of several hundred of the donors. The presence/absence analyses assumed that sequencing depth was roughly uniform across donors, and that assumption may not be true. V-gene and J-gene trimming of TCR beta chains was associated with a missense DCLRE1C variant in a later genetic analysis, and the association was replicated in an independent cohort. Strong co-occurrence of HLA alleles, especially DR and DQ, made assigning TCR associations to individual alleles difficult. In an earlier analysis of some 640 of the donors, most TCR beta V segments were observed in productive rearrangements about 90% or about 30% of the time, broadly matching IMGT annotations. According to a later analysis, parvovirus B19, influenza, CMV and Epstein-Barr virus appeared linked to several top co-occurrence clusters. While some public TCRs were present in many individuals, most TCR sequences turned up only very rarely across donors. In a later analysis, HLA-associated TCR beta chains were found to be more clonally expanded and to have lower generation probabilities than equally common non-associated chains. In a later genetic analysis, fewer N-insertions in productive TCRs were reported among donors in an Asian-associated ancestry cluster than the roughly 710-donor mean. Correlated functional status among segregating V segments might be attributable to linkage disequilibrium, but an unknown experimental factor could not be ruled out. Immune exposure information for the cohort was limited to CMV serostatus. A further reported finding was that TCR beta sequences accurately predicted the HLA-A and HLA-B alleles for most subjects in the first cohort. In vitro tests confirmed that a few of the cytomegalovirus-associated TCR beta chains recognize cytomegalovirus antigens. A group of highly shared sequence variants was considered likely to be a technical artifact of the sequencing pipeline.

The cohort comprised several hundred healthy bone marrow donors. All cohort members were sampled while nominally healthy, although unrecorded immune exposures were likely present. The donor tested CMV seropositive, placing the donor among the 289 seropositive members of the cohort. Each donor provided a peripheral blood sample, and peripheral blood mononuclear cells were used for TCR beta sequencing. The Qiagen DNeasy Blood Extraction Kit was used to extract genomic DNA from the blood cell samples. The protocol used for the library was the immunoSEQ multiplex PCR assay. The multiplex PCR relied on a mix of 60 forward primers for TCR Vbeta segments and 13 reverse primers for TCR Jbeta segments. The CDR3 region of rearranged TCR beta genes was amplified from genomic DNA with a multiplex PCR assay. The amplified TCR beta libraries were sequenced on the Illumina HiSeq System as 87-base-pair reads. Turning to the authors' computational methods: A later analysis tallied 75 million to 95 million unique TCR beta chains across the approximately 670 repertoires, and 10 million to 11 million of those chains were shared by two or more donors. To remove PCR and sequencing errors, raw reads were error-corrected and collapsed into unique sequences using a nearest-neighbor algorithm that merged closely related sequences. Alignment of CDR3 sequences to IMGT reference sequences was used to assign V, D and J gene segments. For a sequence to be retained, at least a six-nucleotide match to both a V gene segment and a J gene segment was required. A rearrangement was called productive if the CDR3 had no stop codons and remained in frame with V and J, and every other rearrangement was called non-productive. Following IMGT convention, CDR3 was defined as the stretch from the second conserved V-encoded cysteine to the conserved J-encoded phenylalanine. In an earlier analysis of more than 550 of the donors, sequences lacking an unambiguous match to a single V gene segment were excluded. An earlier analysis of 587 of the donors called V segments functional above 56.7% productive rearrangements and segregating when the between-donor standard deviation exceeded 5%. A statistical classification framework was built for diagnosing cytomegalovirus status from the catalog of TCR beta chain sequences. In a later analysis, TCR nucleotide sequences were compared against IMGT/GENE-DB human TR gene sequences so that V and J genes could be assigned. In a later analysis, CDR3 sequences and most-parsimonious VDJ recombination scenarios were assigned using the TCRdist pipeline. In a later analysis, every TCR beta chain was defined by the combination of its CDR3 amino acid sequence and its V-gene family, and reads without a unique V-gene family were dropped. To address suspected cross-contamination and a sequencing artifact, a later analysis removed approximately 600 highly shared, low-generation-probability nucleotide sequences. For each public chain, a later analysis derived a clonal expansion index from normalized ranks of inferred template counts within each repertoire. In a later analysis, generation probabilities were computed using a VDJ recombination model fitted to out-of-frame rearrangements, and the results were checked against IGoR. Hypergeometric tests were used in a later analysis to score TCR-TCR, TCR-HLA and TCR-CMV co-occurrence, with a repertoire-size bias correction applied to the TCR pairs. A later analysis estimated false discovery rates by permuting HLA or CMV assignments 20 times. A later analysis grouped co-occurring TCRs with DBSCAN, adding TCRdist sequence similarity when clustering within HLA-allele-positive subsets. Repertoires with fewer than 30,000 or more than 120,000 public chains, plus five repertoires with anomalous nucleotide sharing, were excluded from co-occurrence clustering. TCRdb re-hosts the immuneACCESS table, in-frame sequences only. Its copies lack some clones; in the studies checked, an unresolved V gene accounts for under half of them, and the cause for the rest is not known. That table is the source of V, J and clone size, and D and trimming were worked out from the DNA. The sample has about 180,000 clones on record, 70% to 80% of them singletons. The ten largest clones represent 3.7% of the sample.

V was cut back by 0 bases and J by 3 bases, leaving a gap of 18 bases between them. Looking up the germline V gene (reference sequence) yields CDR1 GTSNPN and CDR2 SVGIG. The CDR3, from cysteine to phenylalanine, totals 17 residues. Only the CDR3 region is kept as DNA, spanning 51 bases read in frame from base 1. Comment on this clone: This receptor's antigen is unknown. No base qualities exist here, and no much larger clone lies one base off it.

Sequencing was performed on PBMCs. The clonotype comes from a woman in her sixties or seventies in good health and CMV-seropositive. The rearrangement joined TRBV30 to TRBJ2-1, with TRBD2 as a weak D call on 5 bases. The sequenced DNA: TGTGCCTGGAGTGTGGATAGTTTTCGGGGATTCTACAATGAGCAGTTCTTC. This translates into CAWSVDSFRGFYNEQFF.